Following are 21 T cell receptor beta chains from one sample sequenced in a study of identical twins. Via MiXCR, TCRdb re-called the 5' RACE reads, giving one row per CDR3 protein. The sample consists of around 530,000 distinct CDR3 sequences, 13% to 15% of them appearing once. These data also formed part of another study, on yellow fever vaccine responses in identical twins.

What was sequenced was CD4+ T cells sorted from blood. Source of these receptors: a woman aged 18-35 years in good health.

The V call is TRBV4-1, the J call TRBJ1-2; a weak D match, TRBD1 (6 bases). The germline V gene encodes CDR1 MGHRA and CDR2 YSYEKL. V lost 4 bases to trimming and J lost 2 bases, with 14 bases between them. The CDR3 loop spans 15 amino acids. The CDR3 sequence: CASSPAGTTNYGYTF. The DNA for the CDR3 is TGCGCCAGCAGCCCAGCCGGGACAACAAACTATGGCTACACCTTC.

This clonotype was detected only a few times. The CDR3 nucleotides are TGTGCCACCAGCAGAGACCCGGGACTAGCGGGGGGAGGGTATACGCAGTATTTT. Translation: CATSRDPGLAGGGYTQYF. The chain has TRBV15 and TRBJ2-3; 15 nucleotides agree with TRBD2. The CDR3 runs to 18 residues. The germline V gene encodes CDR1 LNHNV and CDR2 YYDKDF (reference sequence). With V trimmed by 0 bases and J by 7 bases, 8 bases remained unmatched. The variable domain in full, with the rest retrieved from reference TRBV15 and TRBJ2-3, is DAMVIQNPRYQVTQFGKPVTLSCSQTLNHNVMYWYQQKSSQAPKLLFHYYDKDFNNEADTPDNFQSRRPNTSFCFLDIRSPGLGDTAMYLCATSRDPGLAGGGYTQYFGPGTRLTVL.

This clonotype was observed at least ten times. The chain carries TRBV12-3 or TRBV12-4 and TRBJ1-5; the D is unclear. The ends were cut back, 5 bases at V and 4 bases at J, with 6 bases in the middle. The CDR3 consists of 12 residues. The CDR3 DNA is TGTGCCAGCAGTCCCGTAAATCAGCCCCAGCATTTT. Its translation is CASSPVNQPQHF.

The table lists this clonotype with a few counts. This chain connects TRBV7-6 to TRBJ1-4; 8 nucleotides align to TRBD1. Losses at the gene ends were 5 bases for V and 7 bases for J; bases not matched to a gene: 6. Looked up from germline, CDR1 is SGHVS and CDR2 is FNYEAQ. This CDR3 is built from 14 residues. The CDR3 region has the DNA TGTGCCAGCAGCCTAACAGGGGGTGTTGAAAAACTGTTTTTT. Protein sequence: CASSLTGGVEKLFF.

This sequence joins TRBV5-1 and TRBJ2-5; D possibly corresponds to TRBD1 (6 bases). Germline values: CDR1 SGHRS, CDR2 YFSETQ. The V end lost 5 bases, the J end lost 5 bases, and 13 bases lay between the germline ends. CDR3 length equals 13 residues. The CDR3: CASRTDSLETQYF. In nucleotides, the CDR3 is TGCGCCAGCAGGACGGACAGTCTTGAGACCCAGTACTTC.

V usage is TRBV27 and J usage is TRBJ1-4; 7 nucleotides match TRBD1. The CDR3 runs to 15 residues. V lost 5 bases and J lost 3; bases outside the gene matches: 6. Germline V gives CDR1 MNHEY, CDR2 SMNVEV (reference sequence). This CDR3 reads CASSRSTGSNEKLFF. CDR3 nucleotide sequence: TGTGCCAGCAGTCGATCGACAGGGTCTAATGAAAAACTGTTTTTT.

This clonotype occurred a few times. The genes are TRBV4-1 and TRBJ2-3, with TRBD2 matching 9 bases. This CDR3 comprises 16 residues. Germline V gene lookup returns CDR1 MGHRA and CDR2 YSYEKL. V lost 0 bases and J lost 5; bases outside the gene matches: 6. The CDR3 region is CASSQDQAGGGDTQYF. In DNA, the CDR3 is TGCGCCAGCAGCCAAGATCAAGCGGGGGGCGGAGATACGCAGTATTTT.

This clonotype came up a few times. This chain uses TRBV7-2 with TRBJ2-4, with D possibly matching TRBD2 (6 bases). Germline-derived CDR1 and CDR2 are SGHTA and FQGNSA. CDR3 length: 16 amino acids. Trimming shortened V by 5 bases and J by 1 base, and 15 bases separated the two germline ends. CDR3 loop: CASSLILSGAKNIQYF. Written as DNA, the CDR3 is TGTGCCAGCAGCCTGATCCTAAGCGGGGCCAAAAACATTCAGTACTTC.

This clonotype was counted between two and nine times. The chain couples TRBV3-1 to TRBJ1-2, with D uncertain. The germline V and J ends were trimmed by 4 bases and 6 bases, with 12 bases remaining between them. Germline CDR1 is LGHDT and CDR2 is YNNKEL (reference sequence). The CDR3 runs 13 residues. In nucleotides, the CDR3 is TGTGCCAGCAGCCGAGGTCTATTTGATGGCTACACCTTC. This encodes CASSRGLFDGYTF.

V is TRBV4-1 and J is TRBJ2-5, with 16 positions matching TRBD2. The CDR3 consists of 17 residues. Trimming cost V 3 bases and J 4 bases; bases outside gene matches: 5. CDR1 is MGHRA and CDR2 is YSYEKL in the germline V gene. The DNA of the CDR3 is TGCGCCAGCAGCCAGGGACTAGCGGGGGGGGGTCGAGAGACCCAGTACTTC. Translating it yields CASSQGLAGGGRETQYF.

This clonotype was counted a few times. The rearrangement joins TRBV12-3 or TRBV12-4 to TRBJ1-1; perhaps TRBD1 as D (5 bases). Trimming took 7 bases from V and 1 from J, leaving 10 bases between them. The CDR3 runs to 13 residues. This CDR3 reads CASITGRNTEAFF. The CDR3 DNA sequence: TGTGCCAGCATTACGGGACGGAACACTGAAGCTTTCTTT.

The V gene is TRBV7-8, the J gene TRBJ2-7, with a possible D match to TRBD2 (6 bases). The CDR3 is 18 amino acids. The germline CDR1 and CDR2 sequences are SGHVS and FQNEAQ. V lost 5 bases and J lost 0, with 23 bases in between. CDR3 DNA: TGTGCCAGCAGCCGTATGGGGGGACTCCGGACGAGCTCCTACGAGCAGTACTTC. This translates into CASSRMGGLRTSSYEQYF.

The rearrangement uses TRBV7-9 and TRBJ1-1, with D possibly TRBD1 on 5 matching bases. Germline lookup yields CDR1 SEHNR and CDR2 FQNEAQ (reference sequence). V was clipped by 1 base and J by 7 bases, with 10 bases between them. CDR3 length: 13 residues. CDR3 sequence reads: CASSLEWGGEAFF. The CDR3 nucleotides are TGTGCCAGCAGCTTAGAGTGGGGGGGTGAAGCTTTCTTT.

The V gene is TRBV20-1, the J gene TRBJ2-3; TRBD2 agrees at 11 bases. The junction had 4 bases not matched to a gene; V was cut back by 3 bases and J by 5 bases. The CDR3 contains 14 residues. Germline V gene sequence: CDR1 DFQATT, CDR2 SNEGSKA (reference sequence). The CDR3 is CSASSGGAGDTQYF. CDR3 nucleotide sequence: TGCAGTGCTAGTAGCGGGGGGGCGGGAGATACGCAGTATTTT.

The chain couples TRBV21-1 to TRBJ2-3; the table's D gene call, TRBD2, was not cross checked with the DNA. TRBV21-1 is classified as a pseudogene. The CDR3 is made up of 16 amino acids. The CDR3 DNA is TGTGCCAGCCTACCTTTAGCGGGGGGCCGAAGAGATACGCAGTATTTT. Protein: CASLPLAGGRRDTQYF.

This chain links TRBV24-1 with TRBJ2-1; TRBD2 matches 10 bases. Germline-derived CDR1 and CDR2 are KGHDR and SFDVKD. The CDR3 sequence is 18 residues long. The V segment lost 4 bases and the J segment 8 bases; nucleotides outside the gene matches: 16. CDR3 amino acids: CATSDGGLAESRIYEQFF. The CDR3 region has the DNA TGTGCCACCAGTGACGGTGGACTAGCGGAGAGTCGTATCTATGAGCAGTTCTTC.

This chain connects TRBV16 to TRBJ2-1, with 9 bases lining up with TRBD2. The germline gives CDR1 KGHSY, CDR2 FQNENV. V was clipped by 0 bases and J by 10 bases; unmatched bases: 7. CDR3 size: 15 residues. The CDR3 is CASSQSGGRAREQFF. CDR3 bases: TGTGCCAGCAGCCAATCAGGCGGGAGGGCCCGGGAGCAGTTCTTC.

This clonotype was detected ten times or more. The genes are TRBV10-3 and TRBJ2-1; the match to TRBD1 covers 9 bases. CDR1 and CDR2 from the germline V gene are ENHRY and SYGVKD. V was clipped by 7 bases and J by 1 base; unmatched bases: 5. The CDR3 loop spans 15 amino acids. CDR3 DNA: TGTGCCATCAAAGAGGACAGGGGATCCTACAATGAGCAGTTCTTC. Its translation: CAIKEDRGSYNEQFF.

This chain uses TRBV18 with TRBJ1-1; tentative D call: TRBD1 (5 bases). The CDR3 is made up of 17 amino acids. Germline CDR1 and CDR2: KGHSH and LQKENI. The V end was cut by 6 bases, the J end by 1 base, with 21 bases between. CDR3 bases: TGTGCCAGCTCCCGTCTAAAGGGACTTCCGACGAACACTGAAGCTTTCTTT. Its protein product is CASSRLKGLPTNTEAFF.

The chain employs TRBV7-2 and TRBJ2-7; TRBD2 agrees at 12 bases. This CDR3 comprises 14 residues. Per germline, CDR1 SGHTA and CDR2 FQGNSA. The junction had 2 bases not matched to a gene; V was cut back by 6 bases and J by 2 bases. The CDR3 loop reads CASRRTSGTYEQYF. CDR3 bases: TGTGCCAGCAGGCGGACTAGCGGGACCTACGAGCAGTACTTC.

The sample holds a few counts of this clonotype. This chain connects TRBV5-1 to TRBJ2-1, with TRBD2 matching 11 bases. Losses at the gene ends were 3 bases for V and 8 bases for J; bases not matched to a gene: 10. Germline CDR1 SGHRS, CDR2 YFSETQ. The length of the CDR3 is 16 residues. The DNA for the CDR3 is TGCGCCAGCAGCTCGCTTATAGCGGGGGGGCGGGATGAGCAGTTCTTC. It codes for CASSSLIAGGRDEQFF.